This T cell receptor beta chain was profiled in a study of blood T cells in healthy people across ages. As concerns this clonotype: As yet, its antigen is unknown.

Trimming removed 3 bases at V and 6 bases at J, with 22 bases between. The CDR3 covers 16 residues. Germline V lookup: CDR1 DFQATT, CDR2 SNEGSKA (reference sequence). Study-level results: Naive T cell percentage strongly correlated with TCR beta diversity.

A second about 7 to 12 cycle PCR used barcoded and J-beta primers. Each cDNA molecule was tagged by a template-switch adaptor with 12 random nucleotides. CDR3-containing paired-end reads numbering at least 2.5 million came from each sample. TCRdb redid the calling of the 5' RACE reads with MiXCR, one entry per CDR3 protein. The sample lists roughly 1,700,000 distinct CDR3 sequences, roughly 30% occurring once. Isolated PBMCs totaled at least 6 million in each sample. The TCR sequence derives from a woman aged 25 to 39 in good health. Sequencing used blood. The chain links TRBV20-1 to TRBJ2-3; D perhaps matches TRBD2 (7 bases). This CDR3 reads CSARGPGGDIWDTQYF. CDR3 nucleotide sequence: TGCAGTGCTAGGGGTCCGGGGGGCGATATTTGGGATACGCAGTATTTT.